These 27 T cell receptor beta chains originate from one sample sequenced in a study of shared clonotypes between healthy human individuals. The repertoire was sequenced with immunoSEQ multiplex PCR; TCRdb's copy has only in-frame clones and lacks some. This sample has approximately 1.5 million clones, with 98% found just once. The specimen sequenced was naive CD4+ T cells sorted from blood. As to subset: CD45RA+ positively selected. The receptor source for this set is a man between 25 and 39 years old in good health.

Details on this clone: Other DNA sequences in this sample translate to the same CDR3. The genes are TRBV18 and TRBJ2-7, with 11 bases aligning to TRBD1. J was trimmed by 7 bases and V by 3 bases; bases with no gene match: 2. Germline V gives CDR1 KGHSH, CDR2 LQKENI. This CDR3 has 13 residues. The DNA of the CDR3 is TGTGCCAGCTCACCGGACAGGGGGCGGGAGCAGTACTTC. This translates into CASSPDRGREQYF.

The V gene is TRBV10-3, the J gene TRBJ2-2; TRBD2 might be the D (5 bases). Between the trimmed V and J ends, which lost 7 bases and 4 bases, there was a span of 19 bases. The CDR3 is 16 amino acids. Germline CDR1 ENHRY, CDR2 SYGVKD. CDR3 residues: CAIKGASGSATGELFF. CDR3 coding DNA: TGTGCCATCAAAGGCGCCTCGGGATCTGCCACCGGGGAGCTGTTTTTT.

The chain employs TRBV14 and TRBJ2-1; 7 bases are a match to TRBD1. V shed 4 bases and J 5 bases; nucleotides not matched to a gene: 8. The CDR3 totals 15 residues. Germline V CDR1 and CDR2: SGHDN, FVKESK. CDR3 amino acids: CASSRGQTRNNEQFF. The CDR3 DNA sequence: TGTGCCAGCAGCCGGGGACAGACACGTAACAATGAGCAGTTCTTC.

V and J are TRBV18 and TRBJ2-7; 7 nucleotides align to TRBD1. With V trimmed by 3 bases and J by 4 bases, 9 bases remained unmatched. The CDR3 contains 15 residues. The germline V gene has CDR1 KGHSH and CDR2 LQKENI. CDR3 nucleotides: TGTGCCAGCTCACCGAGGGACAGCCCTTTATACGAGCAGTACTTC. It codes for CASSPRDSPLYEQYF.

This chain links TRBV10-3 with TRBJ2-7; TRBD1 agrees at 7 bases. The germline gives CDR1 ENHRY, CDR2 SYGVKD. J lost 9 bases, V lost 6 bases, and 5 bases had no gene match. The CDR3 totals 11 residues. CDR3 in amino acids: CAIRTGNAQYF. The CDR3 coding sequence is TGTGCCATCAGGACAGGGAACGCGCAGTACTTC.

The genes are TRBV5-1 and TRBJ1-3; D may be TRBD1 (5 bases). Deletions cut 4 bases from V and 4 bases from J, with 9 bases between. The CDR3 consists of 13 residues. The V gene's germline CDR1 is SGHRS and CDR2 YFSETQ. The CDR3 nucleotides read TGCGCCAGCAGCCCGGAGGGGGGAAACACCATATATTTT. Protein product: CASSPEGGNTIYF.

A remark on this clone: The sample carries other DNA sequences with the same CDR3. This sequence joins TRBV5-1 and TRBJ2-1; D not resolved. The CDR3 length is 14 residues. The V end lost 0 bases, the J end lost 2 bases, and 6 bases lay between the germline ends. Germline CDR1 is SGHRS and CDR2 is YFSETQ. The CDR3 DNA sequence: TGCGCCAGCAGCTTGGGAACAGCCTACAATGAGCAGTTCTTC. Its translation is CASSLGTAYNEQFF.

Worth noting for this clone: This CDR3 is also generated by other DNA sequences in the sample. The genes are TRBV6-5 and TRBJ2-7; D unresolved. CDR1 and CDR2 from the germline V gene are MNHEY and SVGAGI. V lost 0 bases, J lost 4 bases, and 4 bases lay in between. The CDR3 sequence is 12 residues long. CDR3 sequence: CASSYSRYEQYF. CDR3 nucleotides: TGTGCCAGCAGTTACTCGAGGTACGAGCAGTACTTC.

The chain recombines TRBV4-2 with TRBJ2-3; 9 bases align to TRBD2. The CDR3 is made up of 15 amino acids. V gave up 5 bases and J gave up 6 bases; unmatched junction bases: 9. The germline V gene has CDR1 LGHNA and CDR2 YNFKEQ. CDR3 nucleotide sequence: TGTGCCAGCAGCTCTGAACTAGCGGGTGAGGATACGCAGTATTTT. Its translation is CASSSELAGEDTQYF.

The chain employs TRBV5-5 and TRBJ2-2; 9 bases align to TRBD1. Germline-derived CDR1 and CDR2 are SGHKS and YYEKEE (reference sequence). The CDR3 is 15 amino acids. The V and J ends lost 0 bases and 5 bases, in that order; junction bases with no gene match: 2. The CDR3 region is CASSLGQGVTGELFF. The CDR3 region has the DNA TGTGCCAGCAGCTTGGGACAGGGGGTGACCGGGGAGCTGTTTTTT.

The CDR3 protein is CASSIRGQVPGELFF. The CDR3 bases are TGTGCCAGTAGTATTCGCGGCCAGGTGCCCGGGGAGCTGTTTTTT. V usage is TRBV19 and J usage is TRBJ2-2; D is uncertain. Trimming removed 3 bases from V and 6 bases from J, with 14 bases in between. The CDR3 extends over 15 amino acids. Germline CDR1 reads LNHDA; CDR2 reads SQIVND (reference sequence).

J is TRBJ2-1 and V is TRBV30; no clear D gene. CDR3 length: 15 residues. Trimming took 4 bases from V and 9 from J, leaving 22 bases between them. Germline V lookup: CDR1 GTSNPN, CDR2 SVGIG (reference sequence). DNA for the CDR3: TGTGCCTGGAACCAAAGGGCTAGTCGGTTCGGTGAGCAGTTCTTC. It codes for CAWNQRASRFGEQFF.

J is TRBJ1-1 and V is TRBV2; D remains unclear. Germline V gene data show CDR1 as SNHLY and CDR2 as FYNNEI. CDR3 length: 12 residues. V was clipped by 4 bases and J by 10 bases, with 13 bases between them. Here the CDR3 reads CASSALGVLAFF. The CDR3 coding sequence is TGTGCCAGCAGTGCCCTGGGCGTGTTAGCTTTCTTT.

This chain connects TRBV27 to TRBJ2-5; 9 bases agree with TRBD2. V trimming: 5 bases; J trimming: 1 base; junction bases outside the gene matches: 2. The CDR3 extends over 14 amino acids. The germline CDR1 and CDR2 sequences are MNHEY and SMNVEV (reference sequence). The CDR3 DNA reads as TGTGCCAGCAGTCCGACTAGCGGCCAAGAGACCCAGTACTTC. It codes for CASSPTSGQETQYF.

This clone was observed once. V is TRBV4-2 and J is TRBJ2-2; TRBD2 matches at 10 bases. V gave up 4 bases and J gave up 4 bases; unmatched junction bases: 12. This CDR3 spans 18 amino acids. Germline V CDR1 and CDR2: LGHNA, YNFKEQ. The DNA for the CDR3 is TGTGCCAGCAGCCGGACTCAGAAAGCGGGAGGGCCCACCGGGGAGCTGTTTTTT. Its translation is CASSRTQKAGGPTGELFF.

The V gene is TRBV9, the J gene TRBJ2-3; unclear D gene. Trimming took 3 bases from V and 1 from J, leaving 12 bases between them. The CDR3 is 15 residues long. Germline CDR1 reads SGDLS; CDR2 reads YYNGEE. This chain's CDR3 is CASSESRTGTDTQYF. CDR3 in DNA: TGTGCCAGCAGCGAGTCTAGGACGGGCACAGATACGCAGTATTTT.

The chain uses TRBV28 and TRBJ2-7, with a weak D call TRBD1 (6 bases). CDR3 length: 14 residues. Trimming removed 6 bases at V and 2 bases at J, with 14 bases between. The germline gives CDR1 MDHEN, CDR2 SYDVKM. CDR3 bases: TGTGCCAGCAGCCTACAGGGATGGGCCTACGAGCAGTACTTC. Protein product: CASSLQGWAYEQYF.

The chain recombines TRBV5-1 with TRBJ2-7, with D unclear. This CDR3 comprises 14 residues. V lost 0 bases and J 3 bases, leaving 10 bases between the germline ends. Germline CDR1 SGHRS, CDR2 YFSETQ. The CDR3 nucleotides read TGCGCCAGCAGCTTGGGCGTCGCTGACTACGAGCAGTACTTC. It specifies CASSLGVADYEQYF.

The chain has TRBV7-2 and TRBJ2-7; possible D gene TRBD1, 6 bases. V was pared by 3 bases and J by 0 bases, with 9 bases between. CDR1 and CDR2 (germline): SGHTA, FQGNSA. This CDR3 is 14 amino acids long. This chain's CDR3 is CASSFDRTSYEQYF. The CDR3 DNA reads as TGTGCCAGCAGCTTTGACAGGACCTCCTACGAGCAGTACTTC.

This chain joins TRBV11-2 and TRBJ2-2; 10 bases align to TRBD1. CDR3 length: 15 residues. The J segment lost 6 bases and the V segment lost 5 bases, leaving 6 bases of the junction unmatched. Germline lookup yields CDR1 SGHAT and CDR2 FQNNGV. DNA for the CDR3: TGTGCCAGCAGCAGTCTGACAGGGGGCCCCGGGGAGCTGTTTTTT. Translating gives CASSSLTGGPGELFF.

The gene calls are TRBV5-1 and TRBJ1-1; D is ambiguous. The CDR3 sequence is 13 residues long. V lost 4 bases, J lost 0 bases, and 7 bases lay in between. Germline loops: CDR1 SGHRS, CDR2 YFSETQ. Here the CDR3 reads CASSPIMNTEAFF. CDR3 sequence (DNA): TGCGCCAGCAGCCCCATAATGAACACTGAAGCTTTCTTT. The full variable domain, completed using reference TRBV5-1 and TRBJ1-1, is KAGVTQTPRYLIKTRGQQVTLSCSPISGHRSVSWYQQTPGQGLQFLFEYFSETQRNKGNFPGRFSGRQFSNSRSEMNVSTLELGDSALYLCASSPIMNTEAFFGQGTRLTVV.

This clone appeared once. The junction and the germline gene differ at one end; a read error may be behind it. J is TRBJ2-7 and V is TRBV27; the D gene is possibly TRBD2 (6 bases). The CDR3 is made up of 15 amino acids. Germline CDR1 is MNHEY and CDR2 is SMNVEV (reference sequence). The CDR3 DNA sequence: TGTGCCAGCAGCTTATCCCCTAGCGTTGTCTACGAGCAGTACTTC. Residues: CASSLSPSVVYEQYF.

The rearrangement links TRBV6-1 to TRBJ1-1; D unclear. The CDR3 sequence is 14 residues long. Germline V gene lookup returns CDR1 MNHNS and CDR2 SASEGT. Trimming took 5 bases from V and 1 from J, leaving 11 bases between them. The CDR3 region is CASSLNRANTEAFF. The CDR3 nucleotides are TGTGCCAGCAGTCTAAATCGGGCGAACACTGAAGCTTTCTTT.

The chain combines TRBV4-1 with TRBJ2-3, with D uncertain. This CDR3 is built from 16 residues. Germline CDR1 is MGHRA and CDR2 is YSYEKL. The V end was cut by 0 bases, the J end by 4 bases, with 14 bases between. This chain's CDR3 is CASSQDGSTEADTQYF. CDR3 nucleotides: TGCGCCAGCAGCCAAGACGGGTCGACGGAAGCAGATACGCAGTATTTT.

The rearrangement uses TRBV7-6 and TRBJ2-7; perhaps TRBD2 as D (6 bases). Deletions cut 4 bases from V and 2 bases from J, with 12 bases between. The CDR3 length is 14 residues. Germline V gene lookup returns CDR1 SGHVS and CDR2 FNYEAQ. DNA for the CDR3: TGTGCCAGCAGCTCTCCGGGAGAAACCTACGAGCAGTACTTC. Translating it yields CASSSPGETYEQYF.

The chain has TRBV27 and TRBJ2-7, with 10 bases aligning to TRBD2. The V and J ends lost 6 bases and 6 bases, in that order; junction bases with no gene match: 17. CDR3 length equals 17 residues. The germline gives CDR1 MNHEY, CDR2 SMNVEV (reference sequence). The CDR3 DNA is TGTGCCAGCAGGCCCCCCGCGACTAGCGGGCCCCGGGGCGAGCAGTACTTC. It encodes CASRPPATSGPRGEQYF.

The CDR3 is CASKRENTEAFF. The CDR3, as DNA: TGTGCTAGTAAGAGGGAGAACACTGAAGCTTTCTTT. V is TRBV12-5 and J is TRBJ1-1; no reliable D call. Germline V gene data show CDR1 as LGHNT and CDR2 as FRNRAP. The CDR3 sequence is 12 residues long. V was clipped by 8 bases and J by 1 base, with 8 bases between them.